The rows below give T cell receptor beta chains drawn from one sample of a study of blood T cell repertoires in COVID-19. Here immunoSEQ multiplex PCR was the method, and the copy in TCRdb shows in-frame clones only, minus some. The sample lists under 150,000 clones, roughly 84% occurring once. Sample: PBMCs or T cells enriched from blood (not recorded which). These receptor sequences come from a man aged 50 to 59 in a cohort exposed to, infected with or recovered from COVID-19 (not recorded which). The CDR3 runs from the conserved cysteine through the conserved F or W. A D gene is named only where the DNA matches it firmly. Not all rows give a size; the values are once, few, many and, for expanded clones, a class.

CDR3 DNA: TGTGCCAGCAGTTTCCAAACAGGGGATTCCGGAACTAATGAAAAACTGTTTTTT
CDR3 protein: CASSFQTGDSGTNEKLFF
clone size: .
V gene: TRBV28
D gene: TRBD1
J gene: TRBJ1-4

CDR3 DNA: TGTGCCTGGAGTAAGGACAGGGGTAATGAAAAACTGTTTTTT
CDR3 protein: CAWSKDRGNEKLFF
clone size: .
V gene: TRBV30
D gene: TRBD1
J gene: TRBJ1-4

CDR3 DNA: TGTGCCAGCCTCCCTAGGGCGGGGGGGGAGACTGAAGCTTTCTTT
CDR3 protein: CASLPRAGGETEAFF
clone size: .
V gene: TRBV28
D gene: .
J gene: TRBJ1-1

CDR3 DNA: TGTGCCAGCAGTGAAGTGACAGGGCGCGGCTACACCTTC
CDR3 protein: CASSEVTGRGYTF
clone size: .
V gene: TRBV6-1
D gene: TRBD1
J gene: TRBJ1-2

CDR3 DNA: TGCGCCAGCAGCCTTCAAGGCGCCGGGGACTATGGCTACACCTTC
CDR3 protein: CASSLQGAGDYGYTF
clone size: .
V gene: TRBV4-1
D gene: .
J gene: TRBJ1-2

CDR3 DNA: TGCGCCAGCAGCCTTCCGGGACAGGGCTTAGGCGGGGAGCTGTTTTTT
CDR3 protein: CASSLPGQGLGGELFF
clone size: once
V gene: TRBV4-1
D gene: TRBD1
J gene: TRBJ2-2

CDR3 DNA: TGCAGCGTTGAGGGCCCGGGGGAAGTTCGGGGCGGGGAGCTGTTTTTT
CDR3 protein: CSVEGPGEVRGGELFF
clone size: .
V gene: TRBV29-1
D gene: .
J gene: TRBJ2-2

CDR3 DNA: TGTGCCAGCAGCTCTCCTAGCGGGGGGGACACCGGGGAGCTGTTTTTT
CDR3 protein: CASSSPSGGDTGELFF
clone size: once
V gene: TRBV7-2
D gene: TRBD2
J gene: TRBJ2-2

CDR3 DNA: TGTGCCAGCAGTTTATTTCCCCGGACTAGCGGGAGGCCGCTGGAACAGTTCTTC
CDR3 protein: CASSLFPRTSGRPLEQFF
clone size: .
V gene: TRBV28
D gene: TRBD2
J gene: TRBJ2-1

CDR3 DNA: TGCAGCGGGGAAGACAGCAATGAGCAGTTCTTC
CDR3 protein: CSGEDSNEQFF
clone size: .
V gene: TRBV29-1
D gene: .
J gene: TRBJ2-1

CDR3 DNA: TGTGCCAGTAGTATAGGGACTAGCGGGGCTACAGATACGCAGTATTTT
CDR3 protein: CASSIGTSGATDTQYF
clone size: .
V gene: TRBV19
D gene: TRBD2
J gene: TRBJ2-3

CDR3 DNA: TGTGCCAGCAGTACGGGGTCCTCCTACAATGAGCAGTTCTTC
CDR3 protein: CASSTGSSYNEQFF
clone size: .
V gene: TRBV5-8
D gene: .
J gene: TRBJ2-1

CDR3 DNA: TGTGCCAGCAGTGTCGAGCTATACAATGAGCAGTTCTTC
CDR3 protein: CASSVELYNEQFF
clone size: .
V gene: TRBV2
D gene: .
J gene: TRBJ2-1

CDR3 DNA: TGTGCCAGCAGCGTAGGGGCCGCAGGGTTTTACGGCTACACCTTC
CDR3 protein: CASSVGAAGFYGYTF
clone size: .
V gene: TRBV9
D gene: .
J gene: TRBJ1-2

CDR3 DNA: TGTGCCAGTAGTACGGGGGGTAAACGCACCGGGGAGCTGTTTTTT
CDR3 protein: CASSTGGKRTGELFF
clone size: .
V gene: TRBV19
D gene: TRBD2
J gene: TRBJ2-2

CDR3 DNA: TGTGCCAGCTCCCCCCAGCGGCCAGATACGCAGTATTTT
CDR3 protein: CASSPQRPDTQYF
clone size: .
V gene: TRBV18
D gene: .
J gene: TRBJ2-3

CDR3 DNA: TGTGCCAGCTCACCTCTTACTAGGACTAGCGGAGAGCAGTACTTC
CDR3 protein: CASSPLTRTSGEQYF
clone size: .
V gene: TRBV18
D gene: TRBD2
J gene: TRBJ2-7

CDR3 DNA: TGTGCCAGCAGCTCGACAGGGTCAGGAAACACCATATATTTT
CDR3 protein: CASSSTGSGNTIYF
clone size: .
V gene: TRBV5-8
D gene: TRBD1
J gene: TRBJ1-3

CDR3 DNA: TGCGCCAGCAGTGGCCCCGGACAGGGCGGGCCAGTGAACACTGAAGCTTTCTTT
CDR3 protein: CASSGPGQGGPVNTEAFF
clone size: .
V gene: TRBV10-2
D gene: TRBD1
J gene: TRBJ1-1

CDR3 DNA: TGCGCCAGCAGCTATGAAACCACTAGCACTGAAGCTTTCTTT
CDR3 protein: CASSYETTSTEAFF
clone size: .
V gene: TRBV5-1
D gene: .
J gene: TRBJ1-1

CDR3 DNA: TGTGCCACCCGGACAGGGGACCTGAACACTGAAGCTTTCTTT
CDR3 protein: CATRTGDLNTEAFF
clone size: .
V gene: TRBV24-1
D gene: TRBD1
J gene: TRBJ1-1

CDR3 DNA: TGTGCCAGCAGCCGGTCCGGGACATATACCACCGGGGAGCTGTTTTTT
CDR3 protein: CASSRSGTYTTGELFF
clone size: .
V gene: TRBV3-1/TRBV3-2
D gene: .
J gene: TRBJ2-2

CDR3 DNA: TGTGCCAGCAGCGTAGGGACTAGCGGGCCCTACGAGCAGTACTTC
CDR3 protein: CASSVGTSGPYEQYF
clone size: .
V gene: TRBV9
D gene: TRBD2
J gene: TRBJ2-7

CDR3 DNA: TGTGCCAGCAGCTTAGGCCCAGTCTACAATGAGCAGTTCTTC
CDR3 protein: CASSLGPVYNEQFF
clone size: .
V gene: TRBV13
D gene: .
J gene: TRBJ2-1

CDR3 DNA: TGTGCCAGCAGCCGCGGTACAGGCCTCACCGGGGAGCTGTTTTTT
CDR3 protein: CASSRGTGLTGELFF
clone size: .
V gene: TRBV5-6
D gene: .
J gene: TRBJ2-2

CDR3 DNA: TGTGCCAGCAGTTACACAGGGGCCTATGGCTACACCTTC
CDR3 protein: CASSYTGAYGYTF
clone size: .
V gene: TRBV2
D gene: TRBD1
J gene: TRBJ1-2

CDR3 DNA: TGTGCCAGCAGTTACCGAGCGGATACCCTTCCTGGGGCCAACGTCCTGACTTTC
CDR3 protein: CASSYRADTLPGANVLTF
clone size: .
V gene: TRBV6-2/TRBV6-3
D gene: .
J gene: TRBJ2-6

CDR3 DNA: TGTGCCAGCAGTTTAGGGACACAGGTCAACGAGCAGTACTTC
CDR3 protein: CASSLGTQVNEQYF
clone size: .
V gene: TRBV28
D gene: .
J gene: TRBJ2-7

CDR3 DNA: TGTGCCACCAGTGAGACCGGGACTAGCGGGAGTTTGAATGAGCAGTTCTTC
CDR3 protein: CATSETGTSGSLNEQFF
clone size: .
V gene: TRBV24-1
D gene: TRBD2
J gene: TRBJ2-1

CDR3 DNA: TGTGCCAGCAGCCCTCCGGGGGGGCCGATCGAGCAGTACTTC
CDR3 protein: CASSPPGGPIEQYF
clone size: .
V gene: TRBV11-2
D gene: TRBD2
J gene: TRBJ2-7

CDR3 DNA: TGTGCCTGGAGTCCGGGTCTGATCGCCACTGAAGCTTTCTTT
CDR3 protein: CAWSPGLIATEAFF
clone size: .
V gene: TRBV30
D gene: .
J gene: TRBJ1-1

CDR3 DNA: TGTGCCATCACAGGGGATCGGGGAGAGACCCAGTACTTC
CDR3 protein: CAITGDRGETQYF
clone size: .
V gene: TRBV10-3
D gene: .
J gene: TRBJ2-5

CDR3 DNA: TGTGCCAGTAGTATACTAGCGGGATCCGGGGAGCTGTTTTTT
CDR3 protein: CASSILAGSGELFF
clone size: few
V gene: TRBV19
D gene: TRBD2
J gene: TRBJ2-2

CDR3 DNA: TGTGCCAGCAGCCCGGGACAGGGACTCTATGGCTACACCTTC
CDR3 protein: CASSPGQGLYGYTF
clone size: .
V gene: TRBV9
D gene: TRBD1
J gene: TRBJ1-2

CDR3 DNA: TGTGCCAGCAGGACTAGCGGGGAAGCAGAGACCCAGTACTTC
CDR3 protein: CASRTSGEAETQYF
clone size: .
V gene: TRBV2
D gene: TRBD2
J gene: TRBJ2-5

CDR3 DNA: TGTGCCAGCTCACCAACAGGGTTTGACACTGAAGCTTTCTTT
CDR3 protein: CASSPTGFDTEAFF
clone size: .
V gene: TRBV18
D gene: .
J gene: TRBJ1-1

CDR3 DNA: TGCGCCAGCAGCCAAGATGGGACAGGGCTCAGTTCCTATGGCTACACCTTC
CDR3 protein: CASSQDGTGLSSYGYTF
clone size: .
V gene: TRBV4-3
D gene: TRBD1
J gene: TRBJ1-2

CDR3 DNA: TGTGCCAGCAGTGAGCCCAACAGGGAGCAGTTCTTC
CDR3 protein: CASSEPNREQFF
clone size: once
V gene: TRBV2
D gene: .
J gene: TRBJ2-1

CDR3 DNA: TGTGCCAGCAGCTCCCTGGGACAGGGAGCGTTTGAGACCCAGTACTTC
CDR3 protein: CASSSLGQGAFETQYF
clone size: .
V gene: TRBV5-6
D gene: TRBD1
J gene: TRBJ2-5

CDR3 DNA: TGTGCCAGCAGCCCACGCAGCAATGAGCAGTTCTTC
CDR3 protein: CASSPRSNEQFF
clone size: .
V gene: TRBV7-9
D gene: .
J gene: TRBJ2-1

CDR3 DNA: TGTGCCAGCAGCCCGACTAGCGGCGATTACAATGAGCAGTTCTTC
CDR3 protein: CASSPTSGDYNEQFF
clone size: .
V gene: TRBV3-1/TRBV3-2
D gene: TRBD2
J gene: TRBJ2-1

CDR3 DNA: TGCGCCAGCAGCTCGGACAGAGCTAACTATGGCTACACCTTC
CDR3 protein: CASSSDRANYGYTF
clone size: .
V gene: TRBV5-1
D gene: .
J gene: TRBJ1-2

CDR3 DNA: TGTGCCAGCAGCTTACTTGAGACCCAGTACTTC
CDR3 protein: CASSLLETQYF
clone size: .
V gene: TRBV11-2
D gene: .
J gene: TRBJ2-5

CDR3 DNA: TGTGCCTGGAGGGGAGAAAAAATGGAAGCTTTCTTT
CDR3 protein: CAWRGEKMEAFF
clone size: .
V gene: TRBV30
D gene: .
J gene: TRBJ1-1

CDR3 DNA: TGTGCCAGCAGTTTATTGGGAGAGCGAGAGACCCAGTACTTC
CDR3 protein: CASSLLGERETQYF
clone size: .
V gene: TRBV28
D gene: .
J gene: TRBJ2-5

CDR3 DNA: TGTGCCAGCAGCGGGGGTCCCGGGGGCTACGAGCAGTACTTC
CDR3 protein: CASSGGPGGYEQYF
clone size: .
V gene: TRBV9
D gene: .
J gene: TRBJ2-7

CDR3 DNA: TGCGCCAGCAGCCAAATGGGGGGCACTGAAGCTTTCTTT
CDR3 protein: CASSQMGGTEAFF
clone size: .
V gene: TRBV4-1
D gene: .
J gene: TRBJ1-1

CDR3 DNA: TGTGCCAGCAGCTTATATACCTATTCCGACACTGAAGCTTTCTTT
CDR3 protein: CASSLYTYSDTEAFF
clone size: .
V gene: TRBV5-5
D gene: .
J gene: TRBJ1-1